This T cell receptor (beta chain) was recorded in a study of blood T cell repertoires in COVID-19. Germline V CDR1 and CDR2: ENHRY, SYGVKD. Trimming cost V 6 bases and J 5 bases; bases outside gene matches: 8. The CDR3 length is 15 residues. TCRdb's table, derived via immunoSEQ multiplex PCR, lists solely in-frame clones and lacks some. This table has about 50,000 clones, roughly 90% appearing once. This clone was counted once. The receptor was isolated from a woman aged 80 or over with acute or convalescent COVID-19. The J gene is TRBJ2-7, the V gene TRBV10-3; 12 positions agree with TRBD2. Input material: peripheral blood. The CDR3 sequence is CAISRTSGRMHEQYF. The CDR3 DNA follows: TGTGCCATCAGCCGAACTAGCGGGAGGATGCACGAGCAGTACTTC.